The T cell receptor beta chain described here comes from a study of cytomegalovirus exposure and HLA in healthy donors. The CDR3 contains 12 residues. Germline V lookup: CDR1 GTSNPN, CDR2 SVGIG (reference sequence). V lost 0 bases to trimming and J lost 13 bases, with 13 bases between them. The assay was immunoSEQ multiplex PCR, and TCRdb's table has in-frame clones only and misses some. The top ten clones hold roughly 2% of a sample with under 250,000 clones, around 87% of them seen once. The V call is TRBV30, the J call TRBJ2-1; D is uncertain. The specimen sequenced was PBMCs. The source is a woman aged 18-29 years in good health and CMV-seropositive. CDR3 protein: CAWSVQRASQFF. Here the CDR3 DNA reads TGTGCCTGGAGTGTACAACGAGCGAGCCAGTTCTTC. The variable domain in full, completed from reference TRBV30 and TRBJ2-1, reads SQTIHQWPATLVQPVGSPLSLECTVEGTSNPNLYWYRQAAGRGLQLLFYSVGIGQISSEVPQNLSASRPQDRQFILSSKKLLLSDSGFYLCAWSVQRASQFFGPGTRLTVL.